The 9 T cell receptor beta chains below were found in one sample sequenced in a study of OX40 agonist ivuxolimab in advanced cancers. Produced via immunoSEQ multiplex PCR; TCRdb's table is partial and in-frame only. The table has roughly 120,000 clones, around 89% seen once. The source was CD4+ or CD8+ T cells sorted from blood, collected in a trial of the OX40 agonist ivuxolimab. The receptors were sampled from an adult with an advanced solid tumor such as melanoma, head and neck, liver or kidney cancer.

The chain joins TRBV18 to TRBJ2-1, with D unclear. V was cut by 3 bases and J by 7 bases, with 10 bases left in between. The germline CDR1 and CDR2 sequences are KGHSH and LQKENI. This CDR3 comprises 13 residues. CDR3 DNA sequence: TGTGCCAGCTCACCTCCCCCTAGTAATGAGCAGTTCTTC. This gives the protein CASSPPPSNEQFF. The entire variable domain, with the rest obtained from reference TRBV18 and TRBJ2-1, is as follows: NAGVMQNPRHLVRRRGQEARLRCSPMKGHSHVYWYRQLPEEGLKFMVYLQKENIIDESGMPKERFSAEFPKEGPSILRIQQVVRGDSAAYFCASSPPPSNEQFFGPGTRLTVL.

The chain couples TRBV4-1 to TRBJ1-2; D gene uncertain. Looked up from germline, CDR1 is MGHRA and CDR2 is YSYEKL. The CDR3 extends over 13 amino acids. Trimming pared 4 bases from V and 2 bases from J, leaving 8 bases between. In nucleotides, the CDR3 is TGCGCCAGCAGCCCTGAGGAGAACTATGGCTACACCTTC. Protein sequence: CASSPEENYGYTF.

The chain carries TRBV5-4 and TRBJ2-7; tentative D call: TRBD1 (6 bases). The CDR3 extends over 13 amino acids. V was trimmed by 5 bases and J by 3 bases, leaving 12 bases between them. CDR1 is SGHNT, CDR2 YYREEE, per germline (reference sequence). CDR3 protein: CASSSPDSYEQYF. The CDR3 nucleotides are TGTGCCAGCAGTTCGCCGGACAGCTACGAGCAGTACTTC.

This clone was seen once. This chain connects TRBV30 to TRBJ2-6; TRBD1 is a possible D gene (6 bases). Between the trimmed V and J ends, which lost 2 bases and 0 bases, there was a span of 11 bases. CDR1 is GTSNPN and CDR2 is SVGIG in the germline V gene (reference sequence). The CDR3 has 16 residues. The CDR3 is CAWSHGTHSGANVLTF. In DNA, the CDR3 is TGTGCCTGGAGTCATGGGACACACTCTGGGGCCAACGTCCTGACTTTC.

This clone was seen a handful of times. V gene TRBV15 combines with J gene TRBJ1-5; 7 nucleotides align to TRBD1. The V and J ends lost 6 bases and 6 bases, in that order; junction bases with no gene match: 11. The CDR3 has 15 amino acids. In germline, CDR1 is LNHNV, CDR2 YYDKDF (reference sequence). CDR3 sequence: CATRDRQGGRQPQHF. CDR3 sequence (DNA): TGTGCCACCAGAGACCGACAGGGTGGACGTCAGCCCCAGCATTTT. The full variable domain, rest sourced from reference TRBV15 and TRBJ1-5, is DAMVIQNPRYQVTQFGKPVTLSCSQTLNHNVMYWYQQKSSQAPKLLFHYYDKDFNNEADTPDNFQSRRPNTSFCFLDIRSPGLGDTAMYLCATRDRQGGRQPQHFGDGTRLSIL.

The rearrangement joins TRBV7-2 to TRBJ2-7; D may be TRBD1 or TRBD2 (5 bases each). Germline lookup yields CDR1 SGHTA and CDR2 FQGNSA. V was shortened by 3 bases and J by 3 bases, with 12 bases between the two germline ends. The CDR3 sequence is 14 residues long. The CDR3 nucleotides read TGTGCCAGCAGCTTCGACGGGACGGTCTACGAGCAGTACTTC. Translation: CASSFDGTVYEQYF.

Details on this clone: A read error may account for a junction end that differs from germline. The chain couples TRBV28 to TRBJ2-7; D may be TRBD2 (6 bases). This CDR3 is 12 amino acids long. The V gene's germline CDR1 is MDHEN and CDR2 SYDVKM. CDR3 loop: CASRGRRDGVIF. The DNA for the CDR3 is TGTGCCAGCAGGGGGAGGAGGGACGGTGTTATCTTC.

The chain links TRBV10-3 to TRBJ2-1; unclear D gene. Trimming removed 4 bases at V and 0 bases at J, with 10 bases between. Germline lookup yields CDR1 ENHRY and CDR2 SYGVKD. The CDR3 length is 15 residues. CDR3 coding DNA: TGTGCCATCAGTGGAACGTATAGCTCCTACAATGAGCAGTTCTTC. Translating it yields CAISGTYSSYNEQFF.

As for this clone: One end of the junction fails to match germline, which may point to a read error. V is TRBV5-4 and J is TRBJ1-2, with TRBD1 identical over 8 bases. Germline CDR1 reads SGHNT; CDR2 reads YYREEE (reference sequence). This CDR3 contains 13 residues. CDR3 region: CASSHDRGHGCTF. The CDR3 coding sequence is TGTGCCAGCAGCCACGACAGGGGTCATGGCTGCACCTTC.